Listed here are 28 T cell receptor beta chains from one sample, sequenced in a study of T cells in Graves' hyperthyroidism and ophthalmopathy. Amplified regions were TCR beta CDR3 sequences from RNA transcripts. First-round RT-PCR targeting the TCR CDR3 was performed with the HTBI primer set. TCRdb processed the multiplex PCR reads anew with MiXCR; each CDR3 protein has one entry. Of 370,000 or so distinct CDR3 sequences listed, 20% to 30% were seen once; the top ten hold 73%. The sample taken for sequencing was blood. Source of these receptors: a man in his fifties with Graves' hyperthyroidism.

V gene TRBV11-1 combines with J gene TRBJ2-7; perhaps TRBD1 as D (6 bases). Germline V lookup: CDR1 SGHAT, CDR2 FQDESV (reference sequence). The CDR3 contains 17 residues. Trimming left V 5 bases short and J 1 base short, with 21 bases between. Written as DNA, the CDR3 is TGTGCCAGCAGCCCGATCTCCGGGACATTTTTTTCCTACGAGCAGTACTTC. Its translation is CASSPISGTFFSYEQYF.

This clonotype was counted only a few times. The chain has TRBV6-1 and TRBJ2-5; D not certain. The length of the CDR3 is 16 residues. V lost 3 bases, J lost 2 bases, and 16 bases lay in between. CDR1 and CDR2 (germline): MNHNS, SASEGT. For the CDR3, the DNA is TGTGCCAGCAGTGAGGGCGCCTCTTCCCTTCAAGAGACCCAGTACTTC. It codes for CASSEGASSLQETQYF.

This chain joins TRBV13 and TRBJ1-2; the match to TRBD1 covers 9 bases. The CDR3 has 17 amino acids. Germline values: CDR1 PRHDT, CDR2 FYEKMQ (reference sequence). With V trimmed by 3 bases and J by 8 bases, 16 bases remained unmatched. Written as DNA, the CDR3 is TGTGCCAGCAGCTTGGGACCAGGGGGACAGGGCGGCAGAGGCTACACCTTC. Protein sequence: CASSLGPGGQGGRGYTF.

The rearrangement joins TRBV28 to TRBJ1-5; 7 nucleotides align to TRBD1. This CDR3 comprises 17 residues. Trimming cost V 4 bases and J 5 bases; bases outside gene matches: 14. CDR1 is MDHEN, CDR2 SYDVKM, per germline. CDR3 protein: CASSSTWGRGLYQPQHF. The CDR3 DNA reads TGTGCCAGCAGTTCCACCTGGGGGAGGGGGCTCTATCAGCCCCAGCATTTT.

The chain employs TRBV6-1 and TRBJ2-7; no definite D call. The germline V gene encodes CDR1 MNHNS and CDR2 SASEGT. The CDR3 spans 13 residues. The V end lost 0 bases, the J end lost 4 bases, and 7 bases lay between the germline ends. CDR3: CASSEAGSYEQYF. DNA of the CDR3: TGTGCCAGCAGTGAAGCGGGCTCATACGAGCAGTACTTC.

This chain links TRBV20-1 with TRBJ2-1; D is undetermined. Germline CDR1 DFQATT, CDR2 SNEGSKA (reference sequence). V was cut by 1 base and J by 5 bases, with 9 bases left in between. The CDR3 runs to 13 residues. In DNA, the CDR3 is TGCAGTGCTAGAGTGGATTCCCACAATGAGCAGTTCTTC. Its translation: CSARVDSHNEQFF.

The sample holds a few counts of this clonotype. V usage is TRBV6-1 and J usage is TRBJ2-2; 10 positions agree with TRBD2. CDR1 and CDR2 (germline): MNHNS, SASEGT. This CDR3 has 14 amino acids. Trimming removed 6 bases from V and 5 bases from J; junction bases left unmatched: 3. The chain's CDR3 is CASRLAGATGELFF. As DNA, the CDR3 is TGTGCCAGCAGGCTAGCGGGAGCGACCGGGGAGCTGTTTTTT.

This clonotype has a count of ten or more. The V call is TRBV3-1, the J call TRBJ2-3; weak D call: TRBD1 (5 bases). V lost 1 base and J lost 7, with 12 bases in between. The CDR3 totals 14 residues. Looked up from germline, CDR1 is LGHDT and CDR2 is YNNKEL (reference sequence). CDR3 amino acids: CASSQGDSYNTQYF. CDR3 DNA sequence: TGTGCCAGCAGCCAAGGAGACAGCTACAATACGCAGTATTTT.

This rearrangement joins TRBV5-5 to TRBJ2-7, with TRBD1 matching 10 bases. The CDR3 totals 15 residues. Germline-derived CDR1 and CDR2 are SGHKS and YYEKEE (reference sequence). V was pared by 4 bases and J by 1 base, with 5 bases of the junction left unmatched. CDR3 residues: CASSTGQGFSYEQYF. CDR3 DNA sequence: TGTGCCAGCAGCACGGGACAGGGGTTTTCCTACGAGCAGTACTTC.

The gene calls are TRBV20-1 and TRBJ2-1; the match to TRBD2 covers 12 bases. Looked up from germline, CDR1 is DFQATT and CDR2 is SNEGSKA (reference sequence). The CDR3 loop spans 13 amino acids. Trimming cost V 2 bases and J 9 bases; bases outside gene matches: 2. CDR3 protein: CSARSSGRGEQFF. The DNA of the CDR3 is TGCAGTGCTAGATCTAGCGGGAGGGGTGAGCAGTTCTTC.

As DNA, the CDR3 is TGTGCCAGCAGTGAATGGGAGAGGGGGGGGAGTGAAGCTTTCTTT. Protein sequence: CASSEWERGGSEAFF. The chain uses TRBV25-1 and TRBJ1-1; a possible D gene is TRBD1 (6 bases). CDR3 size: 15 residues. The germline V gene has CDR1 MGHDK and CDR2 SYGVNS. V was clipped by 1 base and J by 7 bases, with 16 bases between them.

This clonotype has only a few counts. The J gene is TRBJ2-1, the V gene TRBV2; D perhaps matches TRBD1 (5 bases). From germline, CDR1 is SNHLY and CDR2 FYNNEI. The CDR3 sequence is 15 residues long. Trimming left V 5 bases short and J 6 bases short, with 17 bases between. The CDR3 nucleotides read TGTGCCAGCAGTATCCCTGGGGCCAATGGCAATGAGCAGTTCTTC. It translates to CASSIPGANGNEQFF. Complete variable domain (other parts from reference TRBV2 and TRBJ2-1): EPEVTQTPSHQVTQMGQEVILRCVPISNHLYFYWYRQILGQKVEFLVSFYNNEISEKSEIFDDQFSVERPDGSNFTLKIRSTKLEDSAMYFCASSIPGANGNEQFFGPGTRLTVL.

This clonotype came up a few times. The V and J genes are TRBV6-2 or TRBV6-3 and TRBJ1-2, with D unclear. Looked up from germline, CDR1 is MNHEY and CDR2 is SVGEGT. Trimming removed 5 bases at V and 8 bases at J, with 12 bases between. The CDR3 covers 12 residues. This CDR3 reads CASSPRLGGYTF. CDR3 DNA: TGTGCCAGCAGTCCGCGCCTAGGAGGCTACACCTTC.

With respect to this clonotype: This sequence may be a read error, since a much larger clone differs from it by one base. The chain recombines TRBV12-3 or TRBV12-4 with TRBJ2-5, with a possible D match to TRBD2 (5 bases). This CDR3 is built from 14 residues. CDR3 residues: CASSLEESAETQCF. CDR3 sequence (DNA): TGTGCCAGCAGTTTGGAGGAATCCGCCGAGACCCAGTGCTTC.

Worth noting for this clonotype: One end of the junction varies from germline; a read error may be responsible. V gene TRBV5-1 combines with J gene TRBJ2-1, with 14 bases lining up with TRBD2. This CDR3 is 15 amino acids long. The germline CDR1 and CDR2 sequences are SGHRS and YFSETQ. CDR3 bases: TGTGCCAGCAGCGGGACTAGCGGGAGAGTCAATGATCAGTTCTTC. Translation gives CASSGTSGRVNDQFF.

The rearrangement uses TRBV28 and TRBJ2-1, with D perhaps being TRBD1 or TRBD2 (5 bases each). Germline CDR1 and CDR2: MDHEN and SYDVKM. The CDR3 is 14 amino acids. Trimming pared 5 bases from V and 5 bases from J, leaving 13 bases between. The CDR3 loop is CASSHSGHNNEQFF. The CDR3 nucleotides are TGTGCCAGCAGTCACTCGGGGCATAACAATGAGCAGTTCTTC.

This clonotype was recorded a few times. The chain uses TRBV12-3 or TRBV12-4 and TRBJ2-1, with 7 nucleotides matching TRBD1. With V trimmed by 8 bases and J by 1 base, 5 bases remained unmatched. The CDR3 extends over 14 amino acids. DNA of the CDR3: TGTGCCAGCGGTCCAGGGGGTTCCTACAATGAGCAGTTCTTC. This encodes CASGPGGSYNEQFF.

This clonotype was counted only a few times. The CDR3 loop is CASSEERTFYGYTF. CDR3 nucleotides: TGTGCCAGCAGTGAAGAGAGAACCTTCTATGGCTACACCTTC. The chain has TRBV6-1 and TRBJ1-2; no reliable D call. Trimming shortened V by 1 base and J by 4 bases, and 10 bases separated the two germline ends. This CDR3 has 14 amino acids. Per germline, CDR1 MNHNS and CDR2 SASEGT.

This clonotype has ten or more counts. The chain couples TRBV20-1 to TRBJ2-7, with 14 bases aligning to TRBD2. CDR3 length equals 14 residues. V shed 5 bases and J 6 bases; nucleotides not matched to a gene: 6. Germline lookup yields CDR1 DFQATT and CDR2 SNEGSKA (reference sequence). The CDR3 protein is CSASGTSGRVEQYF. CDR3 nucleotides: TGCAGTGCTTCGGGGACTAGCGGGAGAGTCGAGCAGTACTTC.

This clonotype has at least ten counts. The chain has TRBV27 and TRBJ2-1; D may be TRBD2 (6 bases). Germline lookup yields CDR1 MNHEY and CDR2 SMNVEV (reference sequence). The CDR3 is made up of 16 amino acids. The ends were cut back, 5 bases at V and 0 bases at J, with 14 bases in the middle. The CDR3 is CASSPQLATSYNEQFF. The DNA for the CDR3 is TGTGCCAGCAGTCCACAACTAGCCACCTCCTACAATGAGCAGTTCTTC.

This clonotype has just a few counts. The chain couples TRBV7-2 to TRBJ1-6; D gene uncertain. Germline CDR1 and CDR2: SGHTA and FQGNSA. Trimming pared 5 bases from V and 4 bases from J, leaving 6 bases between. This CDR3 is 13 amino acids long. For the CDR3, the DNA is TGTGCCAGCAGCCGACTTTATAATTCACCCCTCCACTTT. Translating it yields CASSRLYNSPLHF.

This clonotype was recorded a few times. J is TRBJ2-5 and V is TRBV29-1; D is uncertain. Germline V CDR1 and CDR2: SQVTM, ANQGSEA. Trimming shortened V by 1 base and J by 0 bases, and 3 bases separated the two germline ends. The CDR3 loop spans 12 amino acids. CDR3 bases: TGCAGCGTTGAAGGGTACCAAGAGACCCAGTACTTC. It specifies CSVEGYQETQYF.

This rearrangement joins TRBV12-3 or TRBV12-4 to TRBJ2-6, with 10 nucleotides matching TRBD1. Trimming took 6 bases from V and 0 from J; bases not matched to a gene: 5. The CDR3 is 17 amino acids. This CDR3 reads CASRGQGVNSGANVLTF. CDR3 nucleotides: TGTGCCAGCAGAGGACAGGGGGTGAACTCTGGGGCCAACGTCCTGACTTTC.

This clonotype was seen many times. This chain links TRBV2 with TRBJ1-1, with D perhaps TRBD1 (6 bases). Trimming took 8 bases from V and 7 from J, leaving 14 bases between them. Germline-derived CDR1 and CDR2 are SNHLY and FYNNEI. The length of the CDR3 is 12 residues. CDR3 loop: CASLWGQLEAFF. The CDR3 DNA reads TGTGCCAGCTTGTGGGGGCAGCTTGAAGCTTTCTTT.

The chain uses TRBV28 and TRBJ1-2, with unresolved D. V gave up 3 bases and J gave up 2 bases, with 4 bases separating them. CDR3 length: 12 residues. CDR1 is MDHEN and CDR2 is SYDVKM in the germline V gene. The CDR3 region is CASSFGNYGYTF. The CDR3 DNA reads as TGTGCCAGCAGTTTTGGCAACTATGGCTACACCTTC.

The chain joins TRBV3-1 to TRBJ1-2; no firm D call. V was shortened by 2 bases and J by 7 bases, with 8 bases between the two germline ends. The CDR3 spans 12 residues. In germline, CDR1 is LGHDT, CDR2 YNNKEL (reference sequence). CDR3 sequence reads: CASSQWSGGYTF. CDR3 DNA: TGTGCCAGCAGCCAATGGTCGGGTGGCTACACCTTC.

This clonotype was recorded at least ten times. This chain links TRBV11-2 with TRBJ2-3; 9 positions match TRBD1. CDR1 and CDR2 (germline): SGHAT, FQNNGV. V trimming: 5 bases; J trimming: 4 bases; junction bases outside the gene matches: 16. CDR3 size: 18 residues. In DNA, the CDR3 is TGTGCCAGCAGCCTAAGGGAGGGGACAGGGCCTCGGGCAGATACGCAGTATTTT. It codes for CASSLREGTGPRADTQYF.

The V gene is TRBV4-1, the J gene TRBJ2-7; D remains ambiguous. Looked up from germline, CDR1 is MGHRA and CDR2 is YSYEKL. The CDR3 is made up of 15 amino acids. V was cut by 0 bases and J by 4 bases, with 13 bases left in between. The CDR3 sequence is CASSQDHERTYEQYF. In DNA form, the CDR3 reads TGCGCCAGCAGCCAAGATCATGAGCGAACGTACGAGCAGTACTTC.